This T cell receptor beta chain was identified in a study of T-cell memory formation after mild COVID-19 (dated by TCRdb to about 2021). For context, the study as a whole: TCR sequence clusters from the two donors were found to be largely donor specific. In a couple of donors, T-cell clones that expanded and contracted after mild COVID-19 were tracked by sequencing TCRalpha and TCRbeta repertoires over time. The cohort comprised two young, previously healthy adult volunteers, one female and one male.

The V end loses 5 bases and the J end loses 0 bases, and a stretch of 6 bases separates them. Reading from cysteine to phenylalanine, the CDR3 counts 13 amino acids. Just CDR3 DNA is preserved here, 39 bases in frame from base 1. The germline V gene provides CDR1 SGHDT and CDR2 YYEEEE. Sequencer: Illumina NovaSeq 6000. Using 5'RACE with constant-segment primers, TCRalpha and TCRbeta cDNA libraries were constructed, with sample barcodes and unique molecular identifiers added in the process. Trizol reagent was used to extract RNA from every sample. Amplification of the libraries took two PCR steps, and the second step added a second sample barcode plus Illumina TruSeq adapters. Libraries were sequenced on an Illumina NovaSeq with 2 x 150 bp paired-end reads. In the original analysis: Demultiplexing of reads and collapsing into UMI-guided consensus sequences were performed with migec v1.2.7. Using mixcr v2.1.11, UMI consensuses were aligned to TRA and TRB V and J templates and then assembled into clonotypes. Expanded or contracted clonotypes were those called significant by both edgeR and NoisET, with noise models trained on biological replicates. edgeR calls used a false discovery rate-adjusted p below 0.01 and a log2 fold-change threshold of 1. As an exploratory analysis of dynamics, max-normalized trajectories of the 1000 most abundant clonotypes were examined by PCA with hierarchical clustering. Each responding clone was given a CD4 or CD8 phenotype based on the CD4+ and CD8+ repertoires, which had been sequenced separately. TCRdb reran the public reads through fastp at Q25 and MiXCR, keeping productive beta chains. Rows are unified per CDR3 protein, each entry keeping the most common DNA and genes. TCRdb's processing, not the study's, gives the V and J calls here. The sample contains more than 110,000 distinct CDR3 sequences, more than 13% of them found a single time. Roughly 28% of the sample rests with the top ten.

Ficoll-Paque density gradient centrifugation was the method used to isolate PBMCs. What the study reported, not specific to this receptor: Only two mild cases were covered by the study, and larger cohorts that include severe cases with pre-infection samples were considered necessary. Clones contracting from day 15 to 85 had balanced CD4/CD8 phenotypes, while a second wave expanding from day 15 to 37 was biased towards CD4+. SARS-CoV-2 specificity of the second-wave clones peaking on day 37 was not confirmed. Contracting CD4+ clones were located mainly in the CM and EM memory subsets, whereas CD8+ clones were found to be enriched in EMRA. Some responding clones were detected in pre-infection memory, suggesting pre-existing cross-reactive memory T cells joined the SARS-CoV-2 response.

This clonotype was counted between two and nine times. Its antigen has not been determined. No quality values exist for individual bases; no much larger clone is one base distant. The chain couples TRBV5-6 to TRBJ1-3, with the D gene call left open. This receptor was taken from an adult woman who had mild COVID-19 (a few samples of this study predate the infection). The sample titles of this study are shuffled in the database, so cell type and time point are left out; the donor was told from shared clones. The sample was PBMCs or a T cell subset sorted from them (not recorded which). The DNA sequence is given as TGTGCCAGCAGGCTGAGCTCTGGAAACACCATATATTTT. This translates into CASRLSSGNTIYF.